This TCR beta chain was identified during a study of cytomegalovirus exposure and HLA in healthy donors. Concerning this clone itself: Its cognate antigen is unknown.

The CDR3 covers 20 residues. CDR1 is SGDLS, CDR2 YYNGEE, per germline. J was trimmed by 0 bases and V by 0 bases; bases with no gene match: 9. With 60 Vbeta and 13 Jbeta primers, the PCR was carried out. In the original processing: Roughly 11 million of the about 80 million unique TCR beta chains counted in a later analysis were shared. Repertoires were generated with immunoSEQ multiplex PCR, while TCRdb's copy carries only in-frame clones and drops some. V and J calls and clone size are those listed in that table; D and trimming were worked out from the DNA. This repertoire shows about 230,000 clones, 80% to 90% found once; its top ten account for around 1%. Study-wide points: Reportedly, HLA-A and HLA-B alleles of most subjects were accurately predicted from TCR beta. Researchers reported that three CMV-associated chains were confirmed in vitro as CMV antigen-specific. Segments of the TCR beta V type were, in most cases, productive about 87% or about 30% of the time in an earlier analysis.

This receptor was obtained from a woman between 18 and 29 years old in good health and CMV-seronegative. The sample was PBMCs. J is TRBJ2-2 and V is TRBV9, with 12 nucleotides matching TRBD2. The CDR3 here is CASSVVTSGSPNSNTGELFF. In DNA, the CDR3 is TGTGCCAGCAGCGTAGTGACTAGCGGGAGCCCAAATTCGAACACCGGGGAGCTGTTTTTT.